Shown below are 20 T cell receptor beta chains from a single sample sequenced in a study of blood T cell repertoires in COVID-19. The assay was immunoSEQ multiplex PCR, and TCRdb's table has in-frame clones only and misses some. The sample lists about 220,000 clones; about 90% were seen once. Sequencing was done on a sample of PBMCs or T cells enriched from blood (not recorded which). The receptors derive from a woman in her 50s with acute COVID-19.

The chain joins TRBV30 to TRBJ1-4; 7 bases are shared with TRBD1. Germline V gene sequence: CDR1 GTSNPN, CDR2 SVGIG (reference sequence). J was trimmed by 3 bases and V by 5 bases; bases with no gene match: 3. The CDR3 consists of 13 residues. CDR3 amino acids: CAWAGQPNEKLFF. Written as DNA, the CDR3 is TGTGCCTGGGCGGGACAGCCTAATGAAAAACTGTTTTTT.

The CDR3 coding sequence is TGTGCCAGCAGTCCCCCCAGACAGGGAGACTACAATGAGCAGTTCTTC. This gives the protein CASSPPRQGDYNEQFF. The rearrangement links TRBV28 to TRBJ2-1; 7 bases align to TRBD1. The CDR3 loop spans 16 amino acids. Germline CDR1 is MDHEN and CDR2 is SYDVKM. The J segment lost 3 bases and the V segment lost 5 bases, leaving 10 bases of the junction unmatched. The full variable domain, rest sourced from reference TRBV28 and TRBJ2-1, is DVKVTQSSRYLVKRTGEKVFLECVQDMDHENMFWYRQDPGLGLRLIYFSYDVKMKEKGDIPEGYSVSREKKERFSLILESASTNQTSMYLCASSPPRQGDYNEQFFGPGTRLTVL.

The chain carries TRBV28 and TRBJ2-7; TRBD2 aligns across 9 bases. CDR3 length: 13 amino acids. V trimming: 3 bases; J trimming: 7 bases; junction bases outside the gene matches: 4. From germline, CDR1 is MDHEN and CDR2 SYDVKM. The CDR3, as DNA: TGTGCCAGCAGTTTTGGACTAGCGTGGGAGCAGTACTTC. It translates to CASSFGLAWEQYF.

The V gene is TRBV5-4, the J gene TRBJ2-1; 8 bases are shared with TRBD2. The CDR3 length is 15 residues. The ends lost 1 base at V and 7 bases at J; junction bases unmatched: 7. Germline CDR1 reads SGHNT; CDR2 reads YYREEE (reference sequence). The CDR3 loop is CASSLTAGVWNEQFF. DNA of the CDR3: TGTGCCAGCAGCTTGACAGCGGGAGTATGGAATGAGCAGTTCTTC.

This clone appeared once. The chain recombines TRBV11-2 with TRBJ2-1; 7 bases are shared with TRBD2. The CDR3 loop spans 14 amino acids. Losses at the gene ends were 8 bases for V and 5 bases for J; bases not matched to a gene: 9. The germline V gene encodes CDR1 SGHAT and CDR2 FQNNGV. CDR3 DNA: TGTGCCAGCTCTACTAGCCGGGGGGACAATGAGCAGTTCTTC. As protein: CASSTSRGDNEQFF.

CDR3 region: CAAGGGSGRDTQYF. The CDR3 DNA sequence: TGTGCCGCCGGAGGAGGGAGTGGGCGAGATACGCAGTATTTT. The chain joins TRBV2 to TRBJ2-3, with a possible D match to TRBD2 (6 bases). There are 14 residues in the CDR3. Between the trimmed V and J ends, which lost 11 bases and 5 bases, there was a span of 20 bases. Per the germline V gene, CDR1 is SNHLY and CDR2 is FYNNEI.

This chain connects TRBV27 to TRBJ1-2, with TRBD1 matching over 8 bases. The V segment lost 6 bases and the J segment 8 bases; nucleotides outside the gene matches: 5. The CDR3 contains 12 residues. CDR1 is MNHEY, CDR2 SMNVEV, per germline (reference sequence). This CDR3 is CASSQGAQGYTF. The CDR3 bases are TGTGCCAGCAGCCAGGGGGCTCAGGGCTACACCTTC.

V and J are TRBV28 and TRBJ1-3; D unresolved. Germline-derived CDR1 and CDR2 are MDHEN and SYDVKM. CDR3 length: 15 residues. Trimming removed 2 bases at V and 0 bases at J, with 8 bases between. The CDR3 loop reads CASSLTLNSGNTIYF. CDR3 in DNA: TGTGCCAGCAGTTTAACCCTAAACTCTGGAAACACCATATATTTT.

This clone was counted a few times. The chain combines TRBV27 with TRBJ2-2, with TRBD2 identical over 9 bases. CDR3 size: 16 residues. Per the germline V gene, CDR1 is MNHEY and CDR2 is SMNVEV (reference sequence). V was pared by 4 bases and J by 5 bases, with 8 bases of the junction left unmatched. Here the CDR3 DNA reads TGTGCCAGCAGTTCCTTCCTAGCGGGAACTACCGGGGAGCTGTTTTTT. This encodes CASSSFLAGTTGELFF.

The chain has TRBV7-9 and TRBJ2-7; TRBD1 matches at 8 bases. Germline V lookup: CDR1 SEHNR, CDR2 FQNEAQ (reference sequence). This CDR3 is 15 amino acids long. The ends lost 5 bases at V and 7 bases at J; junction bases unmatched: 13. The CDR3 region is CASSPGGQGAREQYF. CDR3 in DNA: TGTGCCAGCAGCCCGGGTGGACAGGGCGCCCGGGAGCAGTACTTC.

V and J are TRBV5-1 and TRBJ1-5; D may be TRBD1 (6 bases). The germline CDR1 and CDR2 sequences are SGHRS and YFSETQ. The V end was cut by 4 bases, the J end by 3 bases, with 11 bases between. CDR3 length: 14 amino acids. The CDR3 loop reads CASSPTGNNQPQHF. The CDR3 nucleotides are TGCGCCAGCAGCCCTACAGGGAACAATCAGCCCCAGCATTTT. The variable domain in full, with the rest retrieved from reference TRBV5-1 and TRBJ1-5, is KAGVTQTPRYLIKTRGQQVTLSCSPISGHRSVSWYQQTPGQGLQFLFEYFSETQRNKGNFPGRFSGRQFSNSRSEMNVSTLELGDSALYLCASSPTGNNQPQHFGDGTRLSIL.

The rearrangement links TRBV2 to TRBJ2-1, with 14 bases lining up with TRBD2. Germline V gives CDR1 SNHLY, CDR2 FYNNEI. The CDR3 runs 16 residues. Germline trimming cut 6 bases from V and 5 bases from J; bases unmatched to any gene: 6. CDR3 amino acids: CASRGTSGGSNNEQFF. Here the CDR3 DNA reads TGTGCCAGCAGGGGGACTAGCGGGGGATCCAACAATGAGCAGTTCTTC.

J is TRBJ1-2 and V is TRBV27; 9 bases align to TRBD1. V shed 6 bases and J 3 bases; nucleotides not matched to a gene: 8. Per the germline V gene, CDR1 is MNHEY and CDR2 is SMNVEV (reference sequence). There are 15 residues in the CDR3. For the CDR3, the DNA is TGTGCCAGCAGGCACGGACAGGGGACTTACTATGGCTACACCTTC. This encodes CASRHGQGTYYGYTF.

This clone turned up a few times. CDR3 coding DNA: TGTGCCAGTAGTATAGATCGAAGGGGCATGAACACTGAAGCTTTCTTT. Its protein is CASSIDRRGMNTEAFF. The gene calls are TRBV19 and TRBJ1-1; D might be TRBD1 (5 bases). The CDR3 runs to 16 residues. V was cut by 0 bases and J by 0 bases, with 11 bases left in between. Germline CDR1 LNHDA, CDR2 SQIVND (reference sequence).

The chain joins TRBV27 to TRBJ1-2; D may be TRBD1 (6 bases). The CDR3 runs 15 residues. Germline V gene sequence: CDR1 MNHEY, CDR2 SMNVEV (reference sequence). The ends were cut back, 2 bases at V and 4 bases at J, with 14 bases in the middle. CDR3 bases: TGTGCCAGCAGTTTAGAGGGGAAGGGGGTCTATGGCTACACCTTC. Amino acid sequence: CASSLEGKGVYGYTF.

The sample holds one count of this clone. V usage is TRBV3-1 (or the pseudogene TRBV3-2) and J usage is TRBJ1-4; TRBD1 matches 11 bases. Germline trimming cut 5 bases from V and 6 bases from J; bases unmatched to any gene: 11. Germline CDR1 reads LGHDT; CDR2 reads YNNKEL (reference sequence). The CDR3 has 17 amino acids. This CDR3 reads CASSYGQGAVGYEKLFF. In nucleotides, the CDR3 is TGTGCCAGCAGCTACGGACAGGGGGCTGTGGGTTATGAAAAACTGTTTTTT.

The genes are TRBV7-3 and TRBJ2-1; the D gene is possibly TRBD2 (7 bases). The V gene lost 5 bases and the J gene lost 7 bases, with 18 bases spanning the gap. From germline, CDR1 is SGHTA and CDR2 FQGTGA. This CDR3 is built from 15 residues. The CDR3 loop reads CASSTHRGAQNEQFF. In nucleotides, the CDR3 is TGTGCCAGCAGCACCCACCGGGGGGCGCAAAATGAGCAGTTCTTC.

The chain recombines TRBV2 with TRBJ2-7, with D tentatively TRBD2 (6 bases). CDR3 length: 14 amino acids. V was pared by 3 bases and J by 7 bases, with 16 bases between. Germline lookup yields CDR1 SNHLY and CDR2 FYNNEI. The CDR3 sequence is CASSEVWQGGEQYF. DNA for the CDR3: TGTGCCAGCAGTGAGGTGTGGCAGGGAGGAGAGCAGTACTTC.

This clone was seen only a few times. The chain recombines TRBV27 with TRBJ2-7, with D maybe TRBD2 (7 bases). Germline assignment: CDR1 MNHEY and CDR2 SMNVEV (reference sequence). This CDR3 region has 15 residues. Trimming took 4 bases from V and 3 from J, leaving 16 bases between them. The CDR3 region is CASSWGAGVGYEQYF. In DNA, the CDR3 is TGTGCCAGCAGTTGGGGGGCGGGGGTGGGCTACGAGCAGTACTTC.

The chain employs TRBV27 and TRBJ2-2; 7 bases map to TRBD1. From germline, CDR1 is MNHEY and CDR2 SMNVEV (reference sequence). The CDR3 length is 15 residues. The V and J ends lost 7 bases and 2 bases, in that order; junction bases with no gene match: 7. CDR3 DNA: TGTGCCAGCAAAACCGGGACAGCCAACACCGGGGAGCTGTTTTTT. It translates to CASKTGTANTGELFF.